The 3 T cell receptor beta chains below all came from one sample that was sequenced in a study of regulatory T cells in long-lasting Graves disease. Regarding time point: persistent/refractory GD, antithyroid drugs over 5 years with positive TRAb. PBMCs were the source of the RNA used for TCR sequencing. HTBI primers from iRepertoire and Arm-PCR of CDR3 regions yielded the TCR beta libraries. TCRdb itself ran the multiplex PCR reads through MiXCR, one entry per CDR3 protein. Among fewer than 600,000 distinct CDR3 sequences listed, approximately 23% were seen once. The specimen was peripheral blood mononuclear cells (PBMCs), collected when the disease was refractory, from a patient treated with antithyroid drugs. Source of these receptors: a female donor with Graves disease.

This clonotype was counted a few times. This chain connects TRBV12-5 to TRBJ2-7; 12 nucleotides match TRBD1. CDR1 and CDR2 (germline): LGHNT, FRNRAP. The V gene end was trimmed by 7 bases and the J gene end by 3 bases; junction bases not matched to a gene: 16. The CDR3 consists of 18 residues. CDR3 in DNA: TGTGCTAGTGCCCCCGGGACAGGGGGCCGTCCAACCTACTACGAGCAGTACTTC. It translates to CASAPGTGGRPTYYEQYF. The full variable domain, its missing parts supplied by reference TRBV12-5 and TRBJ2-7, is DARVTQTPRHKVTEMGQEVTMRCQPILGHNTVFWYRQTMMQGLELLAYFRNRAPLDDSGMPKDRFSAEMPDATLATLKIQPSEPRDSAVYFCASAPGTGGRPTYYEQYFGPGTRLTVT.

The V and J genes are TRBV6-5 and TRBJ1-4, with a tentative D call TRBD1 (5 bases). Trimming took 0 bases from V and 8 from J, leaving 13 bases between them. The CDR3 has 15 residues. CDR1 and CDR2 from the germline V gene are MNHEY and SVGAGI. CDR3 sequence (DNA): TGTGCCAGCAGTTACTCAAGGGGTTTAGGAGAAAAACTGTTTTTT. This gives the protein CASSYSRGLGEKLFF.

This clonotype was found many times. J is TRBJ2-5 and V is TRBV7-2; possibly TRBD1 for D (6 bases). Looked up from germline, CDR1 is SGHTA and CDR2 is FQGNSA. The CDR3 consists of 14 residues. The V end lost 3 bases, the J end lost 3 bases, and 11 bases lay between the germline ends. The CDR3 is CASSFRTAEETQYF. The CDR3 DNA reads as TGTGCCAGCAGCTTCCGGACAGCCGAAGAGACCCAGTACTTC.